These 32 T cell receptor beta chains originate from one sample sequenced in a study of T cells after posttransplantation cyclophosphamide. Sequencing used immunoSEQ multiplex PCR; TCRdb keeps in-frame clones, though not all of them. The table lists approximately 25,000 clones, with no singletons. Cyclophosphamide on days +3 and +4 followed busulfan-fludarabine conditioning and a marrow graft. Material: PBMCs, obtained after allogeneic stem cell transplant with posttransplant cyclophosphamide. The receptors originated from a male patient in his late teens or twenties who received an allogeneic stem cell transplant from a related donor, was CMV-positive, and had no GVHD. A subset of T cells may come from the graft donor.

This clone was seen repeatedly, ten times or more. The chain carries TRBV7-6 and TRBJ2-7; 7 nucleotides align to TRBD1. CDR1 is SGHVS, CDR2 FNYEAQ, per germline. The CDR3 sequence is 14 residues long. The V gene end was trimmed by 5 bases and the J gene end by 5 bases; junction bases not matched to a gene: 9. The CDR3 DNA sequence: TGTGCCAGCAGCACATCCCCGACAGGGAACGAGCAGTACTTC. As protein: CASSTSPTGNEQYF.

This clone was found many times. The V call is TRBV5-6, the J call TRBJ2-6; D perhaps matches TRBD2 (6 bases). Trimming left V 0 bases short and J 0 bases short, with 7 bases between. Germline CDR1 is SGHDT and CDR2 is YYEEEE. CDR3 length: 16 residues. The CDR3: CASSLAGGSGANVLTF. Written as DNA, the CDR3 is TGTGCCAGCAGCTTGGCCGGGGGCTCTGGGGCCAACGTCCTGACTTTC.

This clone was observed at least ten times. The chain combines TRBV7-2 with TRBJ2-5; TRBD1 matches 7 bases. Per the germline V gene, CDR1 is SGHTA and CDR2 is FQGNSA. J gave up 5 bases and V 2 bases, and 8 bases lay outside the gene matches. CDR3 length: 15 amino acids. CDR3 sequence: CASSLIQGGGETQYF. The CDR3 DNA reads TGTGCCAGCAGCTTAATTCAAGGGGGCGGGGAGACCCAGTACTTC.

This clone has a count of ten or more. The rearrangement joins TRBV7-2 to TRBJ2-7; the D gene is possibly TRBD2 (6 bases). The CDR3 is 13 amino acids. The V and J ends lost 5 bases and 4 bases respectively, with 12 bases between them. From germline, CDR1 is SGHTA and CDR2 FQGNSA. The CDR3 protein is CASSTGLTYEQYF. CDR3 nucleotides: TGTGCCAGCAGCACGGGACTTACATACGAGCAGTACTTC.

Note on this clone: One junction end does not reproduce the germline sequence, and a read error may be involved. The V call is TRBV2, the J call TRBJ2-2, with 11 nucleotides matching TRBD2. The CDR3 is 18 residues long. Germline lookup yields CDR1 SNHLY and CDR2 FYNNEI. The CDR3 region has the DNA TGTACCAGCAGTGAAAGGGTAGCGGGGGGGCGAAACACCGGGGAGCTGTTTTTT. Translating it yields CTSSERVAGGRNTGELFF.

This sequence joins TRBV28 and TRBJ1-5, with 7 nucleotides matching TRBD1. Germline V gene sequence: CDR1 MDHEN, CDR2 SYDVKM. The CDR3 covers 19 residues. Trimming at V came to 5 bases and at J to 3 bases, leaving 19 bases not matched to a gene. CDR3 bases: TGTGCCAGCAGTGGGCCCCTCGGGACAGCACGAGTAGACAATCAGCCCCAGCATTTT. Amino acids: CASSGPLGTARVDNQPQHF.

This clone was seen repeatedly, ten times or more. The genes are TRBV5-1 and TRBJ2-2, with D perhaps TRBD2 (6 bases). The CDR3 sequence is 15 residues long. Germline CDR1 reads SGHRS; CDR2 reads YFSETQ. With 3 bases removed from V and 7 bases from J, the gap between germline ends came to 16 bases. The CDR3 bases are TGCGCCAGCAGCTCCCGGGACTCCAGCGGCGGGGAGCTGTTTTTT. It yields the protein CASSSRDSSGGELFF. Full variable domain (missing parts from reference TRBV5-1 and TRBJ2-2): KAGVTQTPRYLIKTRGQQVTLSCSPISGHRSVSWYQQTPGQGLQFLFEYFSETQRNKGNFPGRFSGRQFSNSRSEMNVSTLELGDSALYLCASSSRDSSGGELFFGEGSRLTVL.

At least ten counts were recorded for this clone. The chain combines TRBV7-6 with TRBJ2-7; TRBD1 is a possible D gene (6 bases). The V gene's germline CDR1 is SGHVS and CDR2 FNYEAQ. The germline V and J ends were trimmed by 4 bases and 2 bases, with 12 bases remaining between them. This CDR3 is 14 amino acids long. CDR3 nucleotides: TGTGCCAGCAGCTCCATAGACAGGCCCTACGAGCAGTACTTC. It codes for CASSSIDRPYEQYF.

This clone occurred many times. The chain employs TRBV7-9 and TRBJ2-3; D is perhaps TRBD1 (6 bases). The CDR3 consists of 16 residues. CDR1 is SEHNR and CDR2 is FQNEAQ in the germline V gene (reference sequence). V lost 2 bases, J lost 0 bases, and 12 bases lay in between. CDR3 in DNA: TGTGCCAGCAGCTTACGGACAGACCTTAGCACAGATACGCAGTATTTT. The encoded protein is CASSLRTDLSTDTQYF.

The chain is built from TRBV28 and TRBJ2-5, with 8 bases that match TRBD1. Germline CDR1 is MDHEN and CDR2 is SYDVKM. Trimming took 2 bases from V and 2 from J; bases not matched to a gene: 13. This CDR3 is 18 amino acids long. CDR3 in DNA: TGTGCCAGCAGTTTAGGACAGGGCCTGGTCCGCGTACAAGAGACCCAGTACTTC. Its translation: CASSLGQGLVRVQETQYF.

This clone was seen ten or more times. This rearrangement joins TRBV30 to TRBJ2-1; TRBD2 agrees at 11 bases. Trimming removed 0 bases from V and 8 bases from J; junction bases left unmatched: 0. This CDR3 has 13 amino acids. Germline CDR1 and CDR2: GTSNPN and SVGIG (reference sequence). The CDR3, as DNA: TGTGCCTGGAGTGTACTAGCGGGAGATGAGCAGTTCTTC. This sequence encodes CAWSVLAGDEQFF.

This clone was seen at least ten times. The J gene is TRBJ2-5, the V gene TRBV10-3; 11 bases fit TRBD2. The CDR3 spans 15 residues. Germline assignment: CDR1 ENHRY and CDR2 SYGVKD. Trimming removed 8 bases from V and 4 bases from J; junction bases left unmatched: 9. The CDR3 loop is CAIGFSGGAAETQYF. Here the CDR3 DNA reads TGTGCCATCGGATTTAGCGGGGGGGCGGCAGAGACCCAGTACTTC.

This clone has a count of ten or more. The chain carries TRBV29-1 and TRBJ2-7, with 7 bases fitting TRBD1. Per the germline V gene, CDR1 is SQVTM and CDR2 is ANQGSEA. Unmatched junction bases numbered 9, after V lost 0 bases and J lost 4 bases. This CDR3 is 15 amino acids long. CDR3 sequence: CSVEDWRQGRYEQYF. The CDR3 region has the DNA TGCAGCGTTGAAGATTGGAGACAGGGAAGGTACGAGCAGTACTTC.

There are many counts of this clone. The CDR3 bases are TGTGCCAGCAGCTCCCACATGTACGAGCAGTACTTC. Its protein is CASSSHMYEQYF. The V call is TRBV5-6, the J call TRBJ2-7; D unclear. V was cut by 3 bases and J by 4 bases, with 8 bases left in between. This CDR3 has 12 residues. The V gene's germline CDR1 is SGHDT and CDR2 YYEEEE.

The table lists this clone with many counts. The V gene is TRBV5-6, the J gene TRBJ2-1; the D is unclear. V lost 0 bases and J 2 bases, leaving 9 bases between the germline ends. The CDR3 has 15 residues. From germline, CDR1 is SGHDT and CDR2 YYEEEE. For the CDR3, the DNA is TGTGCCAGCAGCTTGGGTAGAAACCCCTACAATGAGCAGTTCTTC. The encoded protein is CASSLGRNPYNEQFF.

This clone has ten or more counts. V usage is TRBV19 and J usage is TRBJ2-5; perhaps TRBD2 as D (5 bases). The DNA end is more similar to TRBJ2-7, so the J call may be wrong. The V gene's germline CDR1 is LNHDA and CDR2 SQIVND (reference sequence). The CDR3 has 17 residues. The CDR3 is CASSIARRRTGSYEQYF. The DNA of the CDR3 is TGTGCCAGTAGTATAGCCCGAAGAAGAACGGGGTCCTACGAGCAGTACTTC.

This clone was observed at least ten times. This chain uses TRBV9 with TRBJ1-2; D call uncertain. Looked up from germline, CDR1 is SGDLS and CDR2 is YYNGEE. V dropped 0 bases and J dropped 8 bases, with 14 bases sitting between them. The CDR3 consists of 14 residues. The CDR3 DNA is TGTGCCAGCAGCGTAGAATTGGGCGGGGAAGGCTACACCTTC. Amino acids: CASSVELGGEGYTF. The whole variable domain, remainder taken from reference TRBV9 and TRBJ1-2, is DSGVTQTPKHLITATGQRVTLRCSPRSGDLSVYWYQQSLDQGLQFLIQYYNGEERAKGNILERFSAQQFPDLHSELNLSSLELGDSALYFCASSVELGGEGYTFGSGTRLTVV.

Many counts were recorded for this clone. The gene calls are TRBV19 and TRBJ1-5, with D possibly TRBD1 on 5 matching bases. Trimming removed 5 bases at V and 5 bases at J, with 13 bases between. The CDR3 spans 14 residues. CDR1 is LNHDA and CDR2 is SQIVND in the germline V gene (reference sequence). CDR3 DNA: TGTGCCAGTAGTTACCTAGACAGTCATCAGCCCCAGCATTTT. Its protein product is CASSYLDSHQPQHF.

Many counts were recorded for this clone. J is TRBJ1-1 and V is TRBV6-5; maybe TRBD1 (5 bases). The CDR3 is made up of 14 amino acids. Germline V gives CDR1 MNHEY, CDR2 SVGAGI. V shed 2 bases and J shed 5 bases, with 12 bases lying between them. The chain's CDR3 is CASSYVGGWTEAFF. The CDR3 bases are TGTGCCAGCAGTTACGTCGGGGGGTGGACTGAAGCTTTCTTT.

This clone was observed at least ten times. The V call is TRBV7-9, the J call TRBJ2-6; 7 bases fit TRBD1. V shed 6 bases and J 1 base; nucleotides not matched to a gene: 3. This CDR3 has 15 residues. The germline V gene has CDR1 SEHNR and CDR2 FQNEAQ (reference sequence). For the CDR3, the DNA is TGTGCCAGCAGTCAGGGGGTATCTGGGGCCAACGTCCTGACTTTC. Its translation: CASSQGVSGANVLTF.

This clone was observed at least ten times. This sequence joins TRBV18 and TRBJ1-3; D not certain. CDR1 KGHSH and CDR2 LQKENI come from the germline V gene. CDR3 size: 13 residues. The V end was cut by 1 base, the J end by 4 bases, with 5 bases between. The CDR3 DNA reads as TGTGCCAGCTCACCACTACAAGGAAACACCATATATTTT. Protein: CASSPLQGNTIYF.

The sample holds many counts of this clone. The chain has TRBV5-1 and TRBJ2-5; TRBD2 might be the D (5 bases). Trimming removed 5 bases from V and 5 bases from J, with 25 bases in between. The CDR3 is 17 residues long. Germline V CDR1 and CDR2: SGHRS, YFSETQ. CDR3 region: CASRESFRGSRGETQYF. CDR3 in DNA: TGCGCCAGCAGGGAGAGCTTCCGGGGAAGTAGAGGGGAGACCCAGTACTTC.

At least ten counts were recorded for this clone. This rearrangement joins TRBV14 to TRBJ1-2, with a tentative D call TRBD1 (6 bases). Germline CDR1 reads SGHDN; CDR2 reads FVKESK. This CDR3 comprises 14 residues. V lost 4 bases and J 4 bases, leaving 13 bases between the germline ends. DNA for the CDR3: TGTGCCAGCAGCCCAGGGGCCATCGCCTATGGCTACACCTTC. Translation gives CASSPGAIAYGYTF.

This clone was found many times. The rearrangement joins TRBV27 to TRBJ2-1, with unresolved D. The CDR3 is made up of 16 amino acids. V was pared by 6 bases and J by 8 bases, with 23 bases between. Germline V gene lookup returns CDR1 MNHEY and CDR2 SMNVEV (reference sequence). For the CDR3, the DNA is TGTGCCAGCAGGAAAAGTGCACTCTTACCGTACGATGAGCAGTTCTTC. Protein product: CASRKSALLPYDEQFF.

Many counts were recorded for this clone. The chain combines TRBV5-1 with TRBJ2-1; D gene uncertain. This CDR3 region has 14 residues. V was pared by 0 bases and J by 3 bases, with 7 bases between. The germline V gene encodes CDR1 SGHRS and CDR2 YFSETQ. The chain's CDR3 is CASSLVSVYNEQFF. CDR3 in DNA: TGCGCCAGCAGCTTGGTTTCAGTCTACAATGAGCAGTTCTTC.

This clone was observed many times. J is TRBJ1-4 and V is TRBV30, with 8 bases identical to TRBD1. V lost 2 bases, J lost 8 bases, and 7 bases stayed unmatched. The CDR3 extends over 14 amino acids. CDR1 GTSNPN and CDR2 SVGIG come from the germline V gene (reference sequence). CDR3 loop: CAWSPTGQGEKLFF. CDR3 in DNA: TGTGCCTGGAGTCCTACCGGACAGGGAGAAAAACTGTTTTTT.

This clone was recorded at least ten times. The chain links TRBV4-1 to TRBJ2-7; D is undetermined. Trimming removed 3 bases from V and 3 bases from J, with 9 bases in between. CDR3 length: 13 amino acids. CDR1 is MGHRA, CDR2 YSYEKL, per germline. The CDR3, as DNA: TGCGCCAGCAGCCACCCCGGGTTCTACGAGCAGTACTTC. Amino acids: CASSHPGFYEQYF.

The table lists this clone with many counts. The chain joins TRBV2 to TRBJ2-5, with TRBD2 identical over 9 bases. Per the germline V gene, CDR1 is SNHLY and CDR2 is FYNNEI. The CDR3 runs to 16 residues. Unmatched junction bases numbered 14, after V lost 7 bases and J lost 5 bases. This CDR3 reads CASTGGLASEGETQYF. In DNA, the CDR3 is TGTGCCAGCACGGGTGGACTAGCGAGCGAAGGGGAGACCCAGTACTTC.

Many counts were recorded for this clone. The chain links TRBV29-1 to TRBJ1-2, with 7 bases identical to TRBD1. With V trimmed by 4 bases and J by 1 base, 9 bases remained unmatched. The germline V gene has CDR1 SQVTM and CDR2 ANQGSEA. This CDR3 is 15 amino acids long. The CDR3 reads CSVGAGQTINYGYTF. The CDR3 bases are TGCAGCGTTGGGGCGGGACAGACTATTAACTATGGCTACACCTTC.

J is TRBJ2-5 and V is TRBV5-1; 7 bases map to TRBD2. The J call is uncertain, as TRBJ2-7 better fits the DNA end. The length of the CDR3 is 14 residues. Germline CDR1 SGHRS, CDR2 YFSETQ. The CDR3 loop is CASSLVRGTYEQYF. The CDR3 region has the DNA TGCGCCAGCAGCTTGGTGCGGGGGACCTACGAGCAGTACTTC.

This clone was detected ten times or more. The rearrangement joins TRBV5-4 to TRBJ1-1; TRBD1 agrees at 8 bases. Germline V CDR1 and CDR2: SGHNT, YYREEE (reference sequence). This CDR3 has 14 amino acids. The V segment lost 2 bases and the J segment 3 bases; nucleotides outside the gene matches: 3. CDR3 in amino acids: CASSLETGDTEAFF. CDR3 in DNA: TGTGCCAGCAGCTTAGAGACAGGGGACACTGAAGCTTTCTTT.

The table lists this clone with many counts. The chain uses TRBV2 and TRBJ2-5, with 9 bases that match TRBD1. This CDR3 is 15 amino acids long. Trimming took 6 bases from V and 4 from J; bases not matched to a gene: 9. Looked up from germline, CDR1 is SNHLY and CDR2 is FYNNEI. The CDR3 DNA reads TGTGCCAGCAGCTTCACAGGGGGCAGCGGAGAGACCCAGTACTTC. Its translation is CASSFTGGSGETQYF.